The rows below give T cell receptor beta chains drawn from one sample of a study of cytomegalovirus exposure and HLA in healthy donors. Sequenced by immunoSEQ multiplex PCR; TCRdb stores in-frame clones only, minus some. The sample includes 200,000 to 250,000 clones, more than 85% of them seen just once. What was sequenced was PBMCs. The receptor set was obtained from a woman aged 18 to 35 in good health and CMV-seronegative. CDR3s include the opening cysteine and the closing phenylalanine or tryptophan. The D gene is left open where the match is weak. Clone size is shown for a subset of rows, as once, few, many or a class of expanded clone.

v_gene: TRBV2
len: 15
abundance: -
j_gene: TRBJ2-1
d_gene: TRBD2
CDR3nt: TGTGCCAGCAGTGATTGGCTAGCGGGATACAATGAGCAGTTCTTC
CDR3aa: CASSDWLAGYNEQFF

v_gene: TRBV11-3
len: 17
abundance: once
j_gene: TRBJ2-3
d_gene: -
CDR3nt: TGTGCCAGCAGCTCCCTGGTTTGGGCGGGGGCCACAGATACGCAGTATTTT
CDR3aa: CASSSLVWAGATDTQYF

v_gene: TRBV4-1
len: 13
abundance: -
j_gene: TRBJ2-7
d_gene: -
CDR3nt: TGCGCCAGCAGCCAAGGAGCGGATTACGAGCAGTACTTC
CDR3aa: CASSQGADYEQYF

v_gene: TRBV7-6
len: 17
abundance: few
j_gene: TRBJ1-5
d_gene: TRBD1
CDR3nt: TGTGCCAGCAGCTTAGAGGGGGGGACAGGGGGCTTTCAGCCCCAGCATTTT
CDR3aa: CASSLEGGTGGFQPQHF

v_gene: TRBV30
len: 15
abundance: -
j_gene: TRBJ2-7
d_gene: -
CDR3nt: TGTGCCTGGATGGTGGCAGGCGTTAGCTCCTACGAGCAGTACTTC
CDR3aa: CAWMVAGVSSYEQYF

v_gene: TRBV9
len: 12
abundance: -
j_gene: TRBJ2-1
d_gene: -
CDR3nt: TGTGCCAGCAGGGACTACAGCAATGAGCAGTTCTTC
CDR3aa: CASRDYSNEQFF

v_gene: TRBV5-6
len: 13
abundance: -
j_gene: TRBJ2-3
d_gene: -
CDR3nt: TGTGCCAGCAGCTCCGGGGGCACAGATACGCAGTATTTT
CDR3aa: CASSSGGTDTQYF

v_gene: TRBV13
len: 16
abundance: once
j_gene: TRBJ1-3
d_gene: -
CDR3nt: TGTGCCAGCAGCTTAGGCCCCGGACAGATCGGAAACACCATATATTTT
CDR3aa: CASSLGPGQIGNTIYF

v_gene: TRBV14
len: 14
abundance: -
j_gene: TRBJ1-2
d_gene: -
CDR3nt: TGTGCCAGCAGCCAAAGTCGGGATTTCTATGGCTACACCTTC
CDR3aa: CASSQSRDFYGYTF

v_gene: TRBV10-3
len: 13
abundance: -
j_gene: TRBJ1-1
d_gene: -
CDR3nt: TGTGCCATCAGCTTAACAGCTAACACTGAAGCTTTCTTT
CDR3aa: CAISLTANTEAFF

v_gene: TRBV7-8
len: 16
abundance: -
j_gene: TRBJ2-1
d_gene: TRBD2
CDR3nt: TGTGCCAGCAGCTCGTCGGGACTAGCAGTACGCAGTGAGCAGTTCTTC
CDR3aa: CASSSSGLAVRSEQFF

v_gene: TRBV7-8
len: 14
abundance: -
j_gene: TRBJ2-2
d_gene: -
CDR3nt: TGTGCCAGCAGCTTGACAGCCTCCACCGGGGAGCTGTTTTTT
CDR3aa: CASSLTASTGELFF

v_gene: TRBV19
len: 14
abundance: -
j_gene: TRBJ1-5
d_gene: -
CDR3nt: TGTGCCAGTAGCCCTTACGGAGGCAATCAGCCCCAGCATTTT
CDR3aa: CASSPYGGNQPQHF

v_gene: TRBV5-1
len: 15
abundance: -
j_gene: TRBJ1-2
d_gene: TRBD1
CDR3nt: TGCGCCAGCAGCCCAGGGGGCGCTCAGGTAGATGGCTACACCTTC
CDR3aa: CASSPGGAQVDGYTF

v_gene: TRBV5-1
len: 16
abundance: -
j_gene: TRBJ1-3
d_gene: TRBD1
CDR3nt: TGCGCCAGCAGCTTGGCAGGGGGCGCAGGTGGAAACACCATATATTTT
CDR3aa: CASSLAGGAGGNTIYF

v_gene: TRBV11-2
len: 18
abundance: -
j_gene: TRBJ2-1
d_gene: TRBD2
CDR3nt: TGTGCCAGCAGCTTGTACGGGACTAGCGGGGGGGCTCGCCATGAGCAGTTCTTC
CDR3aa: CASSLYGTSGGARHEQFF

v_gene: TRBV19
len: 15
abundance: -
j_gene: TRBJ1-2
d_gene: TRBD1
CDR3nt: TGTGCCAGTAGTATAGGGGGACAGGCTCACTATGGCTACACCTTC
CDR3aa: CASSIGGQAHYGYTF

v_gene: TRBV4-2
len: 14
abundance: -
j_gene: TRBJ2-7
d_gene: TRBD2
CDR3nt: TGTGCCAGCAGCCATGCCGGGACTAACATCGAGCAGTACTTC
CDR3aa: CASSHAGTNIEQYF

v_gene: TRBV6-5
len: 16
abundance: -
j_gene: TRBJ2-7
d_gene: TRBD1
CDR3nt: TGTGCCAGCAGTTACTCCGGACAGGGGTGGACCGACGAGCAGTACTTC
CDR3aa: CASSYSGQGWTDEQYF

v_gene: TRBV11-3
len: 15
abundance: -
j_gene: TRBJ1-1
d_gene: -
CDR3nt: TGTGCCAGCAGCTTAGTTTTGGCAGTGAACACTGAAGCTTTCTTT
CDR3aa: CASSLVLAVNTEAFF

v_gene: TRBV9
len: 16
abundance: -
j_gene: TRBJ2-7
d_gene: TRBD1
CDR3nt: TGTGCCAGCAGCGTATCGCGACAGGGTCCGAGATACGAGCAGTACTTC
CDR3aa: CASSVSRQGPRYEQYF

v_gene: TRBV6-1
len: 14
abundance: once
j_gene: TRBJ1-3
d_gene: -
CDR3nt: TGTGCCAGCGAAGAAAGGGGCTCTGGAAACACCATATATTTT
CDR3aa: CASEERGSGNTIYF

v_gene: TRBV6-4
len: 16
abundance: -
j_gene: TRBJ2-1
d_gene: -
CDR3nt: TGTGCCAGCAGTGACCTCGAACGGGGGGCCCTCAATGAGCAGTTCTTC
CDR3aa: CASSDLERGALNEQFF

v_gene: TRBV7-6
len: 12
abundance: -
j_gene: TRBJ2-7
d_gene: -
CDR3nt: TGTGCCAGCAGCCATTACGGCTACGAGCAGTACTTC
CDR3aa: CASSHYGYEQYF

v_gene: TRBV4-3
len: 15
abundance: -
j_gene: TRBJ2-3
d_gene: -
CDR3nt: TGCGCCAGCAGCCAAGCTACAGGGAGCGCAGATACGCAGTATTTT
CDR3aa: CASSQATGSADTQYF

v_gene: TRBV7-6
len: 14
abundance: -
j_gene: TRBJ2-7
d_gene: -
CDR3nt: TGTGCCAGCAGCTCAGGTCCAGACAGCTACGAGCAGTACTTC
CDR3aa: CASSSGPDSYEQYF

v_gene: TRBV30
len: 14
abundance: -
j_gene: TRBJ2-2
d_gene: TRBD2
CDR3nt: TGTGCCTGGAGTAGGAGGGAGGGCGCCGGGGAGCTGTTTTTT
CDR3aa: CAWSRREGAGELFF